A single sample gave rise to the 11 T cell receptor beta chains below, sequenced in a study of shared clonotypes between healthy human individuals. It was CD45RO-negative cells, positively selected for CCR7, that made up naive CD8 cells, with terminally differentiated effector memory CD45RA+ cells excluded. Libraries were prepared by immunoSEQ multiplex PCR; TCRdb keeps only in-frame clonotypes and omits some of them. The table shows about 2,200,000 clones, with about 93% occurring only once. The specimen was naive CD8+ T cells from PBMCs. The receptor source for this set is a man younger than 35 in good health. Some clones in this sample may be carry-over from other donors' samples.

The V and J genes are TRBV6-5 and TRBJ1-3; D is undetermined. The germline CDR1 and CDR2 sequences are MNHEY and SVGAGI. V shed 8 bases and J shed 4 bases, with 15 bases lying between them. CDR3 length: 14 residues. CDR3 sequence reads: CASETGIAGNTIYF. The CDR3 DNA is TGTGCCAGCGAGACCGGAATAGCGGGAAACACCATATATTTT.

This chain connects TRBV7-9 to TRBJ2-2; the D call may be TRBD1 or TRBD2 (6 bases each). CDR3 size: 14 residues. Germline CDR1 is SEHNR and CDR2 is FQNEAQ (reference sequence). Deletions cut 6 bases from V and 5 bases from J, with 13 bases between. CDR3 residues: CASSRGLRTGELFF. The CDR3 DNA follows: TGTGCCAGCAGTCGGGGGCTAAGGACCGGGGAGCTGTTTTTT. Using reference TRBV7-9 and TRBJ2-2 for the parts outside the CDR3, the full variable domain is DTGVSQNPRHKITKRGQNVTFRCDPISEHNRLYWYRQTLGQGPEFLTYFQNEAQLEKSRLLSDRFSAERPKGSFSTLEIQRTEQGDSAMYLCASSRGLRTGELFFGEGSRLTVL.

This sequence joins TRBV7-9 and TRBJ2-4; maybe TRBD1 (6 bases). Per the germline V gene, CDR1 is SEHNR and CDR2 is FQNEAQ (reference sequence). The CDR3 contains 19 residues. The V end lost 4 bases, the J end lost 0 bases, and 22 bases lay between the germline ends. The CDR3 DNA reads TGTGCCAGCAGCTCACCGGGACAAGTACTAACCGTAGCCAAAAACATTCAGTACTTC. Translated, it gives CASSSPGQVLTVAKNIQYF.

The chain couples TRBV6-1 to TRBJ2-1; the D gene is possibly TRBD2 (6 bases). The CDR3 has 13 amino acids. Trimming cost V 8 bases and J 7 bases, with 15 bases left between them. CDR1 is MNHNS and CDR2 is SASEGT in the germline V gene. CDR3 in amino acids: CASSPSGRNEQFF. The CDR3 DNA reads TGTGCCAGCTCCCCCAGCGGGCGTAATGAGCAGTTCTTC.

This clone was seen more than once but under ten times. The V and J genes are TRBV4-2 and TRBJ2-7, with unresolved D. Germline loops: CDR1 LGHNA, CDR2 YNFKEQ. This CDR3 spans 12 amino acids. V was pared by 4 bases and J by 7 bases, with 11 bases between. CDR3 loop: CASSLRADEQYF. DNA for the CDR3: TGTGCCAGCAGCCTTAGGGCTGATGAGCAGTACTTC.

The chain recombines TRBV4-1 with TRBJ2-1, with D perhaps matching TRBD1 or TRBD2 (5 bases each). Germline V CDR1 and CDR2: MGHRA, YSYEKL. The CDR3 is 18 residues long. Trimming took off 0 bases at V and 8 bases at J, with 23 bases between the two ends. CDR3 nucleotides: TGCGCCAGCAGCCAAGATAACCCAACTCACTTGAGGGGCGATGAGCAGTTCTTC. Amino acid sequence: CASSQDNPTHLRGDEQFF.

The rearrangement joins TRBV6-5 to TRBJ2-7; the D call may be TRBD1 or TRBD2 (5 bases each). Germline assignment: CDR1 MNHEY and CDR2 SVGAGI. The CDR3 sequence is 14 residues long. V gave up 2 bases and J gave up 5 bases, with 13 bases separating them. This chain's CDR3 is CASSYGGGVNEQYF. CDR3 DNA: TGTGCCAGCAGTTACGGTGGGGGAGTCAACGAGCAGTACTTC.

The chain has TRBV5-1 and TRBJ2-7; the D gene is possibly TRBD2 (6 bases). Trimming removed 0 bases at V and 5 bases at J, with 12 bases between. CDR1 and CDR2 from the germline V gene are SGHRS and YFSETQ. The length of the CDR3 is 14 residues. The CDR3: CASSLVGGIHEQYF. CDR3 bases: TGCGCCAGCAGCTTGGTCGGGGGAATCCACGAGCAGTACTTC.

This clone was recorded only once. J is TRBJ2-1 and V is TRBV7-9, with D possibly TRBD2 on 6 matching bases. Germline V CDR1 and CDR2: SEHNR, FQNEAQ (reference sequence). The CDR3 is made up of 16 amino acids. The V and J ends lost 6 bases and 8 bases respectively, with 23 bases between them. CDR3 protein: CASRSVADVFFDEQFF. The CDR3 bases are TGTGCCAGCAGAAGCGTAGCGGACGTTTTCTTCGATGAGCAGTTCTTC.

The gene calls are TRBV29-1 and TRBJ2-5; D gene uncertain. Germline CDR1 is SQVTM and CDR2 is ANQGSEA. The V gene lost 1 base and the J gene lost 4 bases, with 10 bases spanning the gap. CDR3 length: 13 residues. CDR3 protein: CSVEVSAPETQYF. CDR3 coding DNA: TGCAGCGTTGAAGTGTCCGCCCCAGAGACCCAGTACTTC. Supplemented by reference TRBV29-1 and TRBJ2-5, the full variable domain reads SAVISQKPSRDICQRGTSLTIQCQVDSQVTMMFWYRQQPGQSLTLIATANQGSEATYESGFVIDKFPISRPNLTFSTLTVSNMSPEDSSIYLCSVEVSAPETQYFGPGTRLLVL.

This sequence joins TRBV7-9 and TRBJ1-5, with 9 bases identical to TRBD1. Germline CDR1 and CDR2: SEHNR and FQNEAQ (reference sequence). After removal of 5 bases from V and 6 bases from J, the junction contained 11 bases not matched to a gene. This CDR3 is 16 amino acids long. The CDR3 nucleotides are TGTGCCAGCAGCCGTGGGACAGGGCGAAGAATTCAGCCCCAGCATTTT. This gives the protein CASSRGTGRRIQPQHF.